This TCR beta chain is from a study of cytomegalovirus exposure and HLA in healthy donors. General study results and limits: Earlier analysis looked at TCR beta V segments, and most were productive about 87% or about 30% of the time. Among TCR beta chains of equal frequency, HLA-associated ones were more clonally expanded in a later analysis.

On this clone: Its antigen is unidentified.

V was clipped by 7 bases and J by 1 base; unmatched bases: 4. The CDR3 has 15 residues. Looked up from germline, CDR1 is MGHRA and CDR2 is YSYEKL. PCR primers comprised 60 Vbeta and 13 Jbeta primers. Clones were sequenced by immunoSEQ multiplex PCR, and TCRdb holds only the in-frame ones, with some missing. The top ten clones hold around 4% of a sample with 200,000 to 250,000 clones, around 80% of them seen once. The source is a male donor in good health and CMV-seronegative. V gene TRBV4-1 combines with J gene TRBJ1-4; 9 bases align to TRBD1. What was sequenced was PBMCs. The CDR3 loop is CASNQDRGTNEKLFF. The CDR3, as DNA: TGCGCCAGCAACCAGGACAGGGGAACTAATGAAAAACTGTTTTTT.